The rows below give T cell receptor beta chains drawn from one sample of a study of cytomegalovirus exposure and HLA in healthy donors. The protocol was immunoSEQ multiplex PCR, while the TCRdb copy is restricted to in-frame clones and leaves out a portion. Of approximately 220,000 clones in the sample, 76% were seen once. Sequencing input: PBMCs. The receptors shown here come from a man aged 18 to 30 in good health and CMV-seronegative. CDR3s include the opening cysteine and the closing phenylalanine or tryptophan. Fields, in order: CDR3 protein, CDR3 DNA, D gene, J gene, V gene, clone size. A D gene is named only where the DNA matches it firmly. Clone size, where shown, is once, few, many, or a class for clones that have expanded.

CDR3: CASSYSGTGEQPQHF; DNA: TGTGCCAGCAGTTACTCGGGGACAGGGGAACAGCCCCAGCATTTT; D: TRBD1; J: TRBJ1-5; V: TRBV6-6; size: NA
CDR3: CASSSDRSAEKLFF; DNA: TGTGCCAGCAGTTCGGACAGGTCGGCGGAAAAACTGTTTTTT; D: TRBD1; J: TRBJ1-4; V: TRBV27; size: NA
CDR3: CASSPGTDTQYF; DNA: TGTGCCAGCAGTCCAGGCACAGATACGCAGTATTTT; D: NA; J: TRBJ2-3; V: TRBV2; size: NA
CDR3: CASSLGVYTIYF; DNA: TGTGCCAGCAGCTTAGGTGTATACACCATATATTTT; D: NA; J: TRBJ1-3; V: TRBV7-9; size: few
CDR3: CASSALGQGYGYTF; DNA: TGTGCCAGCAGTGCCCTGGGACAGGGCTATGGCTACACCTTC; D: TRBD1; J: TRBJ1-2; V: TRBV6-1; size: few
CDR3: CAWSGQANTGELFF; DNA: TGTGCCTGGAGTGGGCAGGCCAACACCGGGGAGCTGTTTTTT; D: NA; J: TRBJ2-2; V: TRBV30; size: NA
CDR3: CASSRIQGIGQNQPQHF; DNA: TGTGCCAGCAGCCGAATACAGGGAATTGGACAAAATCAGCCCCAGCATTTT; D: NA; J: TRBJ1-5; V: TRBV7-4; size: once
CDR3: CAWPQDGIGEKLFF; DNA: TGTGCCTGGCCCCAGGACGGGATAGGAGAAAAACTGTTTTTT; D: NA; J: TRBJ1-4; V: TRBV30; size: few
CDR3: CASSESAGAVETQYF; DNA: TGTGCCAGCAGTGAGTCTGCGGGAGCTGTAGAGACCCAGTACTTC; D: TRBD2; J: TRBJ2-5; V: TRBV6-4; size: NA
CDR3: CASSWGQGKETQYF; DNA: TGCGCCAGCAGCTGGGGACAGGGGAAAGAGACCCAGTACTTC; D: TRBD1; J: TRBJ2-5; V: TRBV5-1; size: NA
CDR3: CASSKRTGGGYTF; DNA: TGTGCCAGCAGCAAAAGGACAGGGGGAGGCTACACCTTC; D: TRBD1; J: TRBJ1-2; V: TRBV5-6; size: NA
CDR3: CASRMGGNQETQYF; DNA: TGTGCCAGCAGAATGGGGGGGAACCAAGAGACCCAGTACTTC; D: TRBD2; J: TRBJ2-5; V: TRBV6-5; size: NA
CDR3: CASSSGQRNEQFF; DNA: TGTGCCAGCAGTTCGGGACAGCGCAATGAGCAGTTCTTC; D: TRBD1; J: TRBJ2-1; V: TRBV28; size: once
CDR3: CASSLAGGNYEQYF; DNA: TGTGCCAGCAGCTTAGCGGGCGGGAACTACGAGCAGTACTTC; D: NA; J: TRBJ2-7; V: TRBV7-6; size: NA
CDR3: CASSLWDRGNEQFF; DNA: TGTGCCAGCAGCTTATGGGACAGGGGTAATGAGCAGTTCTTC; D: TRBD1; J: TRBJ2-1; V: TRBV7-2; size: NA
CDR3: CASSLQASYNEQFF; DNA: TGCGCCAGCAGCTTGCAGGCTTCGTACAATGAGCAGTTCTTC; D: NA; J: TRBJ2-1; V: TRBV5-1; size: few
CDR3: CASSERRDLGKLFF; DNA: TGTGCCAGCAGTGAAAGGAGGGATCTGGGAAAACTGTTTTTT; D: NA; J: TRBJ1-4; V: TRBV6-1; size: NA
CDR3: CASRKRREDEQFF; DNA: TGTGCCAGCAGGAAAAGACGAGAGGATGAGCAGTTCTTC; D: NA; J: TRBJ2-1; V: TRBV2; size: NA
CDR3: CASNGPSMDTQYF; DNA: TGTGCCAGTAACGGTCCTAGCATGGATACGCAGTATTTT; D: NA; J: TRBJ2-3; V: TRBV2; size: few
CDR3: CASSPGLAPYEQYF; DNA: TGTGCCAGCAGTCCAGGACTAGCGCCGTACGAGCAGTACTTC; D: TRBD2; J: TRBJ2-7; V: TRBV27; size: NA
CDR3: CAWSPDRGHYGYTF; DNA: TGTGCCTGGAGTCCCGACAGGGGCCATTATGGCTACACCTTC; D: TRBD1; J: TRBJ1-2; V: TRBV30; size: NA
CDR3: CASRQQGIYGYTF; DNA: TGTGCCAGCAGGCAACAGGGTATCTATGGCTACACCTTC; D: NA; J: TRBJ1-2; V: TRBV2; size: NA
CDR3: CASSERGWGPNPYEQYF; DNA: TGTGCCAGCAGTGAACGGGGGTGGGGCCCTAACCCTTACGAGCAGTACTTC; D: NA; J: TRBJ2-7; V: TRBV6-1; size: once
CDR3: CASSPLPGQGSTGELFF; DNA: TGTGCCAGTAGTCCGCTCCCGGGACAGGGTAGCACCGGGGAGCTGTTTTTT; D: TRBD1; J: TRBJ2-2; V: TRBV19; size: few
CDR3: CASSSGGLHYGYTF; DNA: TGTGCCAGCAGCTCGGGAGGGCTTCACTATGGCTACACCTTC; D: NA; J: TRBJ1-2; V: TRBV2; size: NA
CDR3: CASTPSPRRWPEQYF; DNA: TGTGCCAGCACCCCCAGCCCACGCAGGTGGCCCGAGCAGTACTTC; D: NA; J: TRBJ2-7; V: TRBV6-5; size: few
CDR3: CAWSFGGLGGYTF; DNA: TGTGCCTGGAGTTTCGGAGGACTGGGTGGCTACACCTTC; D: NA; J: TRBJ1-2; V: TRBV30; size: NA
CDR3: CASSLQGGEQFF; DNA: TGTGCCAGTAGCTTACAGGGGGGTGAGCAGTTCTTC; D: TRBD1; J: TRBJ2-1; V: TRBV19; size: NA
CDR3: CASGSRAYNEQFF; DNA: TGTGCTAGTGGTTCCCGAGCCTACAATGAGCAGTTCTTC; D: NA; J: TRBJ2-1; V: TRBV12-5; size: NA
CDR3: CAIRGPANEKLFF; DNA: TGTGCCATCAGGGGGCCGGCTAATGAAAAACTGTTTTTT; D: TRBD1; J: TRBJ1-4; V: TRBV6-1; size: NA
CDR3: CASSLGRTTNQPQHF; DNA: TGTGCCAGCAGCTTAGGGAGGACGACAAATCAGCCCCAGCATTTT; D: NA; J: TRBJ1-5; V: TRBV7-9; size: NA
CDR3: CASRPYGGSNQPQHF; DNA: TGTGCCAGCAGACCCTACGGAGGCAGCAATCAGCCCCAGCATTTT; D: NA; J: TRBJ1-5; V: TRBV6-5; size: NA